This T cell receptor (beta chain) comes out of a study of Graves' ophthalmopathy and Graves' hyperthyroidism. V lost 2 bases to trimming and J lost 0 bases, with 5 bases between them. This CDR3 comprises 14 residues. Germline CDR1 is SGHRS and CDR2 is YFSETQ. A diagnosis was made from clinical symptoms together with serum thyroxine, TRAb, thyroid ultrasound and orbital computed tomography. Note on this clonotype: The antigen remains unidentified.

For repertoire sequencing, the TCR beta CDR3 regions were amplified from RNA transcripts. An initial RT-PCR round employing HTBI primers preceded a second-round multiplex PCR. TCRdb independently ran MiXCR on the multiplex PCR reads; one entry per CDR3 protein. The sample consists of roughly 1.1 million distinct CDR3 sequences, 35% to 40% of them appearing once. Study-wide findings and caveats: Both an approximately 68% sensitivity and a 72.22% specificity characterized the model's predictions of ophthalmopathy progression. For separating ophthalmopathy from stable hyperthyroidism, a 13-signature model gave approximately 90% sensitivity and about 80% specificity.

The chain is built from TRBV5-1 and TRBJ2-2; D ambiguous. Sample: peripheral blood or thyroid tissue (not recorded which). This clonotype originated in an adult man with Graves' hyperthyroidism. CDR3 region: CASSFVTNTGELFF. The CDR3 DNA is TGCGCCAGCAGCTTCGTAACGAACACCGGGGAGCTGTTTTTT.